The rows below give T cell receptor beta chains drawn from one sample of a study of shared clonotypes between healthy human individuals. Clones were read by immunoSEQ multiplex PCR, and TCRdb kept only the in-frame ones, dropping some. The table has over 2,000,000 clones, around 93% seen once. The sample consisted of naive CD8+ T cells from PBMCs. The receptors come from a man younger than 30 in good health. Some clones in this sample may be carry-over from other donors' samples. Both conserved end residues are part of each CDR3. The D gene is left open where the match is weak. Clone size is given for some rows only: seen once, a few or many times, or a class if the clone is expanded.

v_gene	j_gene	abundance	d_gene	CDR3nt	CDR3aa
TRBV5-1	TRBJ2-3	.	TRBD2	TGCGCCAGCAGCTTGCCCCAGCGGGAGAATTTGAATACGCAGTATTTT	CASSLPQRENLNTQYF
TRBV6-5	TRBJ1-2	.	.	TGTGCCAGCAGTTACGAGGACAGCTATGGCTACACCTTC	CASSYEDSYGYTF
TRBV6-5	TRBJ2-7	.	.	TGTGCCAGCAGTCCGACTGCTTTCCCCTACGAGCAGTACTTC	CASSPTAFPYEQYF
TRBV27	TRBJ1-1	.	.	TGTGCCAGCACCCGGGCCTGGGGGGACACTGAAGCTTTCTTT	CASTRAWGDTEAFF
TRBV30	TRBJ2-7	.	.	TGTGCCTGGAGTACATACAACTTACACGAACCTACCTACGAGCAGTACTTC	CAWSTYNLHEPTYEQYF
TRBV5-8	TRBJ1-2	.	.	TGTGCCAGCAGCTTGGGAGTGGGAGCTAACTATGGCTACACCTTC	CASSLGVGANYGYTF
TRBV28	TRBJ2-5	.	.	TGTGCCAGCAGTTTATTTGCAGGGCAAGAGACCCAGTACTTC	CASSLFAGQETQYF
TRBV11-2	TRBJ2-1	.	.	TGTGCCAGCAGCTTAGGCGTGGGGCTGGCCAGCGATGAGCAGTTCTTC	CASSLGVGLASDEQFF
TRBV7-3	TRBJ2-5	once	TRBD2	TGTGCCAGCAGCCCCTCCTCCGGGACTAGCGGGAGGGAGGGGGAGACCCAGTACTTC	CASSPSSGTSGREGETQYF
TRBV7-8	TRBJ1-2	once	.	TGTGCCAGCAGCTTAGCGAGCAGGCCAGCGCGTGGCTACACCTTC	CASSLASRPARGYTF
TRBV7-9	TRBJ2-2	.	.	TGTGCCAGCAGCTTAGTAGGGGACACCGGGGAGCTGTTTTTT	CASSLVGDTGELFF
TRBV19	TRBJ1-5	.	TRBD1	TGTGCCAGTAGTAGGGACAGGGGATTAAGCAATCAGCCCCAGCATTTT	CASSRDRGLSNQPQHF
TRBV20-1	TRBJ2-2	few	.	TGCAGTGCTAGTATGTCCGGGGAGCTGTTTTTT	CSASMSGELFF
TRBV30	TRBJ2-7	.	TRBD2	TGTGCCTGGAGCCAGGGGACGACTAGCGGGAGTAGGGCCTACGAGCAGTACTTC	CAWSQGTTSGSRAYEQYF
TRBV15	TRBJ1-2	.	.	TGTGCCACCCGCAAAGAACCTCTCCAGACGGATGACTATGGCTACACCTTC	CATRKEPLQTDDYGYTF
TRBV7-2	TRBJ2-7	.	TRBD2	TGTGCCAGCAGCCCGTTGACTAGCGGAACCTACGAGCAGTACTTC	CASSPLTSGTYEQYF
TRBV7-2	TRBJ2-7	.	.	TGTGCCAGCAGCTTAGATGGGGGCCCCTCCTACGAGCAGTACTTC	CASSLDGGPSYEQYF
TRBV4-1	TRBJ2-3	.	TRBD2	TGCGCCAGCAGCCCCAGGACTAGCGGGAGGGCCGATACGCAGTATTTT	CASSPRTSGRADTQYF
TRBV5-1	TRBJ2-2	.	TRBD1	TGCGCCAGCAGCTGGTCCGGGACAGGGGTAACCGGGGAGCTGTTTTTT	CASSWSGTGVTGELFF
TRBV6-5	TRBJ2-5	.	TRBD2	TGTGCCAGCAGTTACGGGCGGGGGGAGACCCAGTACTTC	CASSYGRGETQYF
TRBV29-1	TRBJ2-7	.	.	TGCAGCGTTGAGCACCGCCCCTACGAGCAGTACTTC	CSVEHRPYEQYF
TRBV11-3	TRBJ2-2	.	TRBD2	TGTGCCAGCAGCACCGGGACACTGCGGGAGGCCCCCGGGGAGCTGTTTTTT	CASSTGTLREAPGELFF
TRBV14	TRBJ2-2	.	.	TGTGCCAGCAGCCAGACAGGGAACACCGGGGAGCTGTTTTTT	CASSQTGNTGELFF
TRBV7-9	TRBJ2-2	.	TRBD1	TGTGCCAGAAGGGAAACAGGGGACACCGGGGAGCTGTTTTTT	CARRETGDTGELFF
TRBV7-6	TRBJ2-3	.	TRBD1	TGTGCCAGCAGCCGACTATCCCACGGGACAGTCGGTAGGGATACGCAGTATTTT	CASSRLSHGTVGRDTQYF
TRBV27	TRBJ1-1	.	.	TGTGCCAGCAGTTTGGGGCGGGTCGGGGCCACTGAAGCTTTCTTT	CASSLGRVGATEAFF
TRBV4-3	TRBJ2-7	.	TRBD2	TGCGCCAGCAGCCAGCGGAGGTCTTTCGGGGAGACTAGCACCCTTTACGAGCAGTACTTC	CASSQRRSFGETSTLYEQYF
TRBV6-1	TRBJ2-3	.	TRBD2	TGTGCCAGCAGTGCCCGCCTAGCGGGAGTCACAGATACGCAGTATTTT	CASSARLAGVTDTQYF
TRBV5-1	TRBJ2-5	.	.	TGCGCCAGCAGCTTGATGCAGGGGCAAGAGACCCAGTACTTC	CASSLMQGQETQYF
TRBV28	TRBJ2-5	.	.	TGTGCCAGCATAGGGGTTTGGGAAGAGACCCAGTACTTC	CASIGVWEETQYF
TRBV7-9	TRBJ2-1	.	TRBD2	TGTGCCAGCAGCTTAGCGGGAGGGCCTGATGAGCAGTTCTTC	CASSLAGGPDEQFF
TRBV7-2	TRBJ2-2	.	.	TGTGCCAGCAGCTTAATAAGGGAGGAGCTGTTTTTT	CASSLIREELFF
TRBV7-9	TRBJ2-7	.	.	TGTGCCAGCAGCTTGGCAGAAGCCTACGAGCAGTACTTC	CASSLAEAYEQYF
TRBV5-4	TRBJ2-1	once	TRBD1	TGTGCCAGCAGCTTCGGGACAGGGGGCAATGAGCAGTTCTTC	CASSFGTGGNEQFF
TRBV6-5	TRBJ2-2	.	.	TGTGCCAGCGGCCTTACCCCGGACGGGGAGCTGTTTTTT	CASGLTPDGELFF
TRBV4-3	TRBJ2-5	.	TRBD1	TGCGCCAGCAGCCATCGCGGACAGGGAGTGGAGACCCAGTACTTC	CASSHRGQGVETQYF
TRBV7-8	TRBJ2-7	.	TRBD2	TGTGCCAGCAGTATAGGACTAGCGGGAGTCATCCCCTACGAGCAGTACTTC	CASSIGLAGVIPYEQYF
TRBV29-1	TRBJ2-7	.	TRBD1	TGCAGCGTTGAATTGGCACAGGGGGCCTACGAGCAGTACTTC	CSVELAQGAYEQYF
TRBV29-1	TRBJ2-2	.	.	TGCAGCGTTGTCGGGGGGAACACCGGGGAGCTGTTTTTT	CSVVGGNTGELFF
TRBV5-8	TRBJ2-7	.	.	TGTGCCAGCAGCTTGGCCGGGGGCAGGGAGAGTTACTACGAGCAGTACTTC	CASSLAGGRESYYEQYF
TRBV9	TRBJ2-1	.	TRBD2	TGTGCCAGCAGCGTAGGCGGGACTAGCGGCAGTTACAATGAGCAGTTCTTC	CASSVGGTSGSYNEQFF
TRBV12-5	TRBJ2-5	.	.	TGTGCTAGTGGTGGAGGTCCGGGGACCCAAGAGACCCAGTACTTC	CASGGGPGTQETQYF
TRBV9	TRBJ1-1	.	TRBD1	TGTGCCAGCAGCCCCCGACAGGGGAGGAACACTGAAGCTTTCTTT	CASSPRQGRNTEAFF
TRBV10-3	TRBJ2-2	.	.	TGTGCCATCAGTCCGGGACCCAACACCGGGGAGCTGTTTTTT	CAISPGPNTGELFF
TRBV29-1	TRBJ2-3	.	TRBD2	TGCAGCGTTGAATCTGGGGGGAGGGGAGATACGCAGTATTTT	CSVESGGRGDTQYF
TRBV5-1	TRBJ2-1	.	TRBD1	TGCGCCAGCAGCTCGGGACAGGGAACCTACAATGAGCAGTTCTTC	CASSSGQGTYNEQFF
TRBV9	TRBJ1-2	once	.	TGTGCCAGCAGCGCGCAGGGGAACGGCTATGGCTACACCTTC	CASSAQGNGYGYTF